A selection of T cell receptor beta chains follows, all from one sample in a study of regulatory T cells in long-lasting Graves disease. Via MiXCR, TCRdb re-called the multiplex PCR reads, giving one row per CDR3 protein. The sample lists fewer than 400,000 distinct CDR3 sequences; under 25% were seen once. Sequencing was performed on peripheral blood mononuclear cells (PBMCs), taken when the disease was refractory, from a patient treated with antithyroid drugs. These receptors were collected from a female donor with Graves disease. Each CDR3 is given with its conserved first and last residue. D genes are given only for firm matches. A row's size may be missing; if present it is once, few, many or a size class.

J: TRBJ1-5
V: TRBV30
D: -
size: few
CDR3: CAWSSGVGNQPQHF
DNA: TGTGCCTGGAGTTCAGGGGTCGGCAATCAGCCCCAGCATTTT

J: TRBJ2-4
V: TRBV12-3/TRBV12-4
D: TRBD1
size: few
CDR3: CASSLTGGSKNIQYF
DNA: TGTGCCAGCAGTTTAACAGGGGGGTCCAAAAACATTCAGTACTTC

J: TRBJ2-7
V: TRBV10-3
D: TRBD2
size: many
CDR3: CAIRGSGTSGREISYEQYF
DNA: TGTGCCATCAGAGGATCCGGGACTAGCGGGAGGGAGATCTCCTACGAGCAGTACTTC

J: TRBJ2-2
V: TRBV5-1
D: TRBD1
size: many
CDR3: CASSYGTVNTGELFF
DNA: TGTGCCAGCAGTTACGGGACAGTGAACACCGGGGAGCTGTTTTTT

J: TRBJ2-4
V: TRBV20-1
D: -
size: -
CDR3: CSARTWGTLIQYF
DNA: TGCAGTGCTCGCACTTGGGGAACCTTAATTCAGTACTTC

J: TRBJ2-7
V: TRBV6-1
D: TRBD1
size: many
CDR3: CASRPTGGLPYEQYF
DNA: TGTGCCAGCAGGCCCACAGGGGGGTTGCCCTACGAGCAGTACTTC

J: TRBJ1-1
V: TRBV12-3/TRBV12-4
D: -
size: medium-sized
CDR3: CASSGQTRGTEAFF
DNA: TGTGCCAGCAGCGGTCAAACACGGGGCACTGAAGCTTTCTTT

J: TRBJ2-7
V: TRBV5-1
D: -
size: -
CDR3: CASSLALAPSSYEQYF
DNA: TGCGCCAGCAGCTTGGCGTTGGCCCCCTCCTCCTACGAGCAGTACTTC

J: TRBJ1-1
V: TRBV27
D: -
size: many
CDR3: CASKRGAGGTEAFF
DNA: TGTGCCAGCAAAAGGGGGGCGGGGGGCACTGAAGCTTTCTTT

J: TRBJ2-7
V: TRBV7-2
D: TRBD1
size: once
CDR3: CASSQDWEQGSYEQYF
DNA: TGCGCCAGCAGCCAAGATTGGGAACAGGGGTCCTACGAGCAGTACTTC

J: TRBJ2-7
V: TRBV11-3
D: -
size: many
CDR3: CASSHPPAYEQYF
DNA: TGTGCCAGCAGCCACCCCCCGGCCTACGAGCAGTACTTC

J: TRBJ2-7
V: TRBV28
D: -
size: -
CDR3: CASSPSGTNPYEQYF
DNA: TGTGCCAGCAGTCCATCCGGGACAAATCCCTACGAGCAGTACTTC

J: TRBJ2-7
V: TRBV7-2
D: -
size: many
CDR3: CASSQPPNTYEQYF
DNA: TGTGCCAGCAGCCAACCTCCGAACACCTACGAGCAGTACTTC

J: TRBJ2-5
V: TRBV6-1
D: -
size: few
CDR3: CASRGAMNYETQYF
DNA: TGTGCCAGCAGGGGAGCAATGAATTACGAGACCCAGTACTTC

J: TRBJ1-1
V: TRBV28
D: -
size: many
CDR3: CASSSRWGVGTEAFF
DNA: TGTGCCAGCAGTTCCCGATGGGGGGTGGGGACTGAAGCTTTCTTT

J: TRBJ1-5
V: TRBV7-6
D: -
size: -
CDR3: CASSLGARGGQPQHF
DNA: TGTGCCAGCAGCTTAGGAGCGAGGGGTGGTCAGCCCCAGCATTTT

J: TRBJ2-3
V: TRBV7-9
D: TRBD1
size: -
CDR3: CASSPDAPGQGGTDTQYF
DNA: TGTGCCAGCAGCCCCGACGCCCCCGGACAGGGGGGAACAGATACGCAGTATTTT

J: TRBJ2-6
V: TRBV12-3/TRBV12-4
D: -
size: many
CDR3: CASRIARGSGANVLTF
DNA: TGTGCCAGCAGAATAGCGAGGGGCTCTGGGGCCAACGTCCTGACTTTC

J: TRBJ2-2
V: TRBV29-1
D: -
size: -
CDR3: CSVQKGAGAVGELFF
DNA: TGCAGCGTCCAAAAGGGGGCGGGAGCGGTCGGGGAGCTGTTTTTT

J: TRBJ2-7
V: TRBV14
D: -
size: few
CDR3: CASRQRGTYEQYF
DNA: TGTGCCAGCCGCCAGAGGGGGACTTACGAGCAGTACTTC

J: TRBJ1-5
V: TRBV20-1
D: -
size: many
CDR3: CSARQGFLGNQPQHF
DNA: TGCAGTGCTAGGCAGGGGTTTCTTGGCAATCAGCCCCAGCATTTT

J: TRBJ2-2
V: TRBV12-3/TRBV12-4
D: -
size: many
CDR3: CASRPRNTGELFF
DNA: TGTGCCAGCAGACCCAGGAACACCGGGGAGCTGTTTTTT

J: TRBJ1-5
V: TRBV12-3/TRBV12-4
D: -
size: few
CDR3: CASSLPGSGNQPQHF
DNA: TGTGCCAGCAGTTTACCGGGGAGTGGCAATCAGCCCCAGCATTTT

J: TRBJ1-4
V: TRBV20-1
D: -
size: few
CDR3: CSARDPPATEKLFF
DNA: TGCAGTGCTAGAGATCCTCCAGCAACCGAAAAACTGTTTTTT

J: TRBJ1-1
V: TRBV20-1
D: -
size: many
CDR3: CSALVRNTEAFF
DNA: TGCAGTGCTCTTGTCCGAAACACTGAAGCTTTCTTT

J: TRBJ2-5
V: TRBV3-1
D: TRBD2
size: few
CDR3: CASSQREGQLKTQYF
DNA: TGTGCCAGCAGCCAAAGGGAGGGCCAGCTAAAGACCCAGTACTTC

J: TRBJ2-1
V: TRBV28
D: -
size: -
CDR3: CASSSGPGSSYNEQFF
DNA: TGTGCCAGCAGTTCTGGCCCCGGGAGCTCCTACAATGAGCAGTTCTTC

J: TRBJ2-7
V: TRBV28
D: -
size: many
CDR3: CASSLFLGSYEQYF
DNA: TGTGCCAGCAGTTTATTCTTGGGTTCCTACGAGCAGTACTTC

J: TRBJ2-7
V: TRBV7-2
D: -
size: -
CDR3: CASSIPGRTNEQYF
DNA: TGTGCCAGCAGCATACCGGGACGAACCAACGAGCAGTACTTC

J: TRBJ1-2
V: TRBV18
D: TRBD1
size: -
CDR3: CASSQQGAFLDNYGYTF
DNA: TGTGCCAGCTCACAACAGGGGGCCTTTCTGGACAACTATGGCTACACCTTC

J: TRBJ2-5
V: TRBV3-1
D: -
size: many
CDR3: CASSQDHTQETQYF
DNA: TGTGCCAGCAGCCAGGACCATACCCAAGAGACCCAGTACTTC

J: TRBJ1-2
V: TRBV2
D: -
size: many
CDR3: CASSEGRGYGYTF
DNA: TGTGCCAGCAGTGAAGGCAGGGGCTATGGCTACACCTTC

J: TRBJ1-2
V: TRBV15
D: TRBD1
size: many
CDR3: CATSRDGQGGGYTF
DNA: TGTGCCACCAGCAGAGACGGACAGGGAGGTGGCTACACCTTC

J: TRBJ1-3
V: TRBV28
D: TRBD1
size: -
CDR3: CASSLIGTGQGAGNTIYF
DNA: TGTGCCAGCAGTTTAATCGGGACGGGACAGGGGGCTGGAAACACCATATATTTT

J: TRBJ2-1
V: TRBV5-1
D: -
size: -
CDR3: CASSLRGSGSSYNEQFF
DNA: TGCGCCAGCAGCTTAAGAGGGAGTGGGAGCTCCTACAATGAGCAGTTCTTC

J: TRBJ2-5
V: TRBV12-3/TRBV12-4
D: -
size: many
CDR3: CASRRDTQETQYF
DNA: TGTGCCAGCAGGCGGGACACCCAAGAGACCCAGTACTTC

J: TRBJ2-2
V: TRBV27
D: -
size: few
CDR3: CASSFFGVTGELFF
DNA: TGTGCCAGCAGTTTCTTCGGTGTGACCGGGGAGCTGTTTTTT

J: TRBJ2-7
V: TRBV12-3/TRBV12-4
D: -
size: many
CDR3: CASSLREMDYEQYF
DNA: TGTGCCAGCAGTCTCAGGGAAATGGACTACGAGCAGTACTTC

J: TRBJ2-7
V: TRBV29-1
D: -
size: many
CDR3: CSVGAVSYEQYF
DNA: TGCAGCGTTGGAGCCGTATCCTACGAGCAGTACTTC

J: TRBJ1-1
V: TRBV20-1
D: TRBD1
size: many
CDR3: CSAKITGDHTEAFF
DNA: TGCAGTGCCAAAATAACAGGGGACCACACTGAAGCTTTCTTT

J: TRBJ1-5
V: TRBV27
D: -
size: few
CDR3: CASGDSSPLYSNQPQHF
DNA: TGTGCCAGCGGCGACAGCTCGCCTTTATATAGCAATCAGCCCCAGCATTTT

J: TRBJ2-1
V: TRBV11-2
D: TRBD2
size: once
CDR3: CASSLRASGGGYEQFF
DNA: TGTGCCAGCAGCTTAAGGGCTAGCGGGGGTGGGTATGAGCAGTTCTTC

J: TRBJ1-4
V: TRBV18
D: -
size: many
CDR3: CASSPGTTNEKLFF
DNA: TGTGCCAGCAGCCCCGGAACAACTAATGAAAAACTGTTTTTT

J: TRBJ1-1
V: TRBV20-1
D: -
size: -
CDR3: CSARDIFHTEAFF
DNA: TGCAGTGCTAGAGATATATTTCACACTGAAGCTTTCTTT

J: TRBJ2-7
V: TRBV20-1
D: -
size: many
CDR3: CSAREYGRSATYEQYF
DNA: TGCAGTGCTAGAGAGTATGGCAGATCAGCCACCTACGAGCAGTACTTC

J: TRBJ1-1
V: TRBV12-3/TRBV12-4
D: -
size: many
CDR3: CASSLGSGMNTEAFF
DNA: TGTGCCAGCAGTTTGGGGTCCGGGATGAACACTGAAGCTTTCTTT

J: TRBJ1-5
V: TRBV12-3/TRBV12-4
D: -
size: -
CDR3: CASSFGITVQPQHF
DNA: TGTGCCAGCAGTTTTGGGATCACGGTTCAGCCCCAGCATTTT